A single sample gave rise to the 8 T cell receptor beta chains below, sequenced in a study of Graves' ophthalmopathy and Graves' hyperthyroidism. RNA transcripts provided the template for amplifying TCR beta CDR3 regions. The first round was an RT-PCR with HTBI primers, and the second round was a multiplex PCR. TCRdb itself ran the multiplex PCR reads through MiXCR, one entry per CDR3 protein. Here the sample spans more than 300,000 distinct CDR3 sequences, roughly 15% being singletons. The sequencing sample was made of peripheral blood. The receptor set was obtained from a young woman with stable Graves' hyperthyroidism.

This clonotype turned up a few times. This chain links TRBV2 with TRBJ1-1; maybe TRBD1 (6 bases). The CDR3 sequence is 14 residues long. The germline V and J ends were trimmed by 6 bases and 2 bases, with 13 bases remaining between them. Germline loops: CDR1 SNHLY, CDR2 FYNNEI. The CDR3 DNA sequence: TGTGCCAGCAGCCTCCGGGACACAAACACTGAAGCTTTCTTT. It is translated as CASSLRDTNTEAFF.

At least ten counts were recorded for this clonotype. This chain uses TRBV6-5 with TRBJ1-5, with TRBD1 as a possible D gene (6 bases). This CDR3 contains 15 residues. V was shortened by 4 bases and J by 4 bases, with 14 bases between the two germline ends. CDR1 and CDR2 from the germline V gene are MNHEY and SVGAGI. The CDR3 DNA is TGTGCCAGCAGTTCTACAGGGACCCTGAATCAGCCCCAGCATTTT. Translated, it gives CASSSTGTLNQPQHF.

The chain employs TRBV6-1 and TRBJ2-5; D perhaps matches TRBD1 (6 bases). This CDR3 contains 13 residues. The V gene lost 6 bases and the J gene lost 7 bases, with 15 bases spanning the gap. Germline lookup yields CDR1 MNHNS and CDR2 SASEGT. The CDR3 here is CASSWNRVGTQYF. CDR3 DNA: TGTGCCAGCAGCTGGAACAGGGTTGGGACCCAGTACTTC.

This clonotype was found many times. The chain has TRBV12-3 or TRBV12-4 and TRBJ2-2; a weak D match, TRBD2 (6 bases). The CDR3 length is 15 residues. Trimming cost V 3 bases and J 2 bases, with 10 bases left between them. The CDR3 protein is CASSFWGVNTGELFF. The CDR3 nucleotides read TGTGCCAGCAGTTTTTGGGGGGTTAACACCGGGGAGCTGTTTTTT.

The sample holds many counts of this clonotype. This sequence joins TRBV7-2 and TRBJ1-2, with 8 bases lining up with TRBD1. This CDR3 spans 15 amino acids. From germline, CDR1 is SGHTA and CDR2 FQGNSA. With 4 bases clipped from V and 5 bases from J, the junction kept 9 bases outside the gene matches. The CDR3 nucleotides are TGTGCCAGCAGCTCCCGAAATACAGGGGGTTATGGCTACACCTTC. Amino acids: CASSSRNTGGYGYTF.

The sample holds many counts of this clonotype. J is TRBJ2-7 and V is TRBV4-1, with 7 bases aligning to TRBD2. CDR3 length: 17 amino acids. CDR1 is MGHRA, CDR2 YSYEKL, per germline. V lost 0 bases and J lost 0; bases outside the gene matches: 8. CDR3 sequence reads: CASSQDGGASGSYEQYF. The CDR3 region has the DNA TGCGCCAGCAGCCAAGATGGAGGGGCTAGCGGCTCCTACGAGCAGTACTTC.

This clonotype was counted only a few times. The V gene is TRBV12-3 or TRBV12-4, the J gene TRBJ2-1, with D hard to call. Trimming shortened V by 5 bases and J by 8 bases, and 10 bases separated the two germline ends. There are 12 residues in the CDR3. CDR3 DNA: TGTGCCAGCAGTCCTGGAGAGGATGAGCAGTTCTTC. Its translation is CASSPGEDEQFF.

This clonotype was found many times. The V call is TRBV6-2 or TRBV6-3, the J call TRBJ2-7; no reliable D call. CDR3 size: 14 residues. Per germline, CDR1 MNHEY and CDR2 SVGEGT. V was pared by 6 bases and J by 0 bases, with 12 bases between. The CDR3 DNA sequence: TGTGCCAGCAGCACTCGTGAACCCTCCTACGAGCAGTACTTC. Translation gives CASSTREPSYEQYF.